Each of the 10 T cell receptor beta chains below was sequenced from the same sample in a study of blood T cell repertoires in COVID-19. Clones were sequenced by immunoSEQ multiplex PCR, and TCRdb holds only the in-frame ones, with some missing. Among roughly 240,000 clones, approximately 87% were seen once, and the ten largest hold roughly 4.6%. Sample: peripheral blood. Receptor source: a man between 60 and 70 years old who had recovered from COVID-19.

V is TRBV12-3 or TRBV12-4 and J is TRBJ2-7, with TRBD1 matching over 8 bases. With 6 bases clipped from V and 6 bases from J, the junction kept 4 bases outside the gene matches. The CDR3 covers 12 residues. Written as DNA, the CDR3 is TGTGCCAGCAGGGGGACAGGCTCCGAGCAGTACTTC. Its protein product is CASRGTGSEQYF.

This chain connects TRBV11-1 to TRBJ2-7, with 8 positions matching TRBD1. Germline loops: CDR1 SGHAT, CDR2 FQDESV (reference sequence). This CDR3 is built from 15 residues. V trimming: 7 bases; J trimming: 5 bases; junction bases outside the gene matches: 13. The CDR3 sequence: CASTQGSRGRDEQYF. CDR3 bases: TGTGCCAGCACCCAGGGGTCCAGGGGGCGCGACGAGCAGTACTTC.

This clone was seen more than once but under ten times. The J gene is TRBJ2-7, the V gene TRBV7-6; possible D gene TRBD1, 6 bases. Germline CDR1 SGHVS, CDR2 FNYEAQ. The CDR3 consists of 15 residues. The V end lost 1 base, the J end lost 1 base, and 11 bases lay between the germline ends. CDR3 in DNA: TGTGCCAGCAGCTTAGGGACAGCGAATTCCTACGAGCAGTACTTC. Encoded protein: CASSLGTANSYEQYF. Full variable domain (remainder filled in from reference TRBV7-6 and TRBJ2-7): GAGVSQSPRYKVTKRGQDVALRCDPISGHVSLYWYRQALGQGPEFLTYFNYEAQQDKSGLPNDRFSAERPEGSISTLTIQRTEQRDSAMYRCASSLGTANSYEQYFGPGTRLTVT.

This clone was recorded only once. The chain has TRBV18 and TRBJ2-3, with TRBD2 matching 7 bases. The CDR3 loop spans 14 amino acids. Germline CDR1 and CDR2: KGHSH and LQKENI. V lost 3 bases and J lost 10; bases outside the gene matches: 10. CDR3 nucleotides: TGTGCCAGCTCACCGGGAAGCGGGACCTTGGCGCAGTATTTT. As protein: CASSPGSGTLAQYF.

The chain joins TRBV2 to TRBJ2-7; D not certain. The CDR3 is 12 amino acids. CDR1 and CDR2 (germline): SNHLY, FYNNEI. Trimming shortened V by 2 bases and J by 6 bases, and 8 bases separated the two germline ends. The CDR3 spells CASSEFGAEQYF. The CDR3 region has the DNA TGTGCCAGCAGTGAATTCGGTGCCGAGCAGTACTTC.

In its sample, this clone was seen a few times. This chain connects TRBV7-9 to TRBJ1-3, with TRBD1 matching 8 bases. Germline assignment: CDR1 SEHNR and CDR2 FQNEAQ (reference sequence). Trimming took 2 bases from V and 5 from J; bases not matched to a gene: 14. CDR3 size: 18 residues. The CDR3 region is CASSLLLSGRGQRNTIYF. CDR3 in DNA: TGTGCCAGCAGCTTACTCCTTTCCGGCAGGGGGCAAAGAAACACCATATATTTT.

The genes are TRBV9 and TRBJ2-7; 7 nucleotides align to TRBD2. This CDR3 comprises 15 residues. Germline-derived CDR1 and CDR2 are SGDLS and YYNGEE. The J segment lost 5 bases and the V segment lost 4 bases, leaving 12 bases of the junction unmatched. In DNA form, the CDR3 reads TGTGCCAGCAGCCCGTCGCCGGGGGGTAGACACGAGCAGTACTTC. Its translation: CASSPSPGGRHEQYF.

The chain couples TRBV14 to TRBJ2-2; TRBD2 agrees at 15 bases. V shed 1 base, J shed 4 bases, and the junction held 4 bases outside the gene matches. Germline CDR1 and CDR2: SGHDN and FVKESK. This CDR3 has 18 amino acids. DNA for the CDR3: TGTGCCAGCAGCCAAGGGGGACTAGCGGGAGGAAGCACCGGGGAGCTGTTTTTT. It codes for CASSQGGLAGGSTGELFF.

The chain couples TRBV7-2 to TRBJ2-2, with TRBD2 as a possible D gene (5 bases). The CDR3 contains 16 residues. Germline CDR1 SGHTA, CDR2 FQGNSA. V was clipped by 4 bases and J by 1 base, with 13 bases between them. The CDR3 nucleotides are TGTGCCAGCAGCTCCCAGCCAGGACTGAACACCGGGGAGCTGTTTTTT. This encodes CASSSQPGLNTGELFF.

Only a few counts were recorded for this clone. The chain uses TRBV19 and TRBJ1-5, with 7 bases lining up with TRBD1. Germline lookup yields CDR1 LNHDA and CDR2 SQIVND (reference sequence). The CDR3 contains 15 residues. The ends lost 6 bases at V and 9 bases at J; junction bases unmatched: 14. CDR3 DNA sequence: TGTGCCAGTAGGGAATCAGGGGGTCCTGTCGGGCCCCAGCATTTT. Translation: CASRESGGPVGPQHF.